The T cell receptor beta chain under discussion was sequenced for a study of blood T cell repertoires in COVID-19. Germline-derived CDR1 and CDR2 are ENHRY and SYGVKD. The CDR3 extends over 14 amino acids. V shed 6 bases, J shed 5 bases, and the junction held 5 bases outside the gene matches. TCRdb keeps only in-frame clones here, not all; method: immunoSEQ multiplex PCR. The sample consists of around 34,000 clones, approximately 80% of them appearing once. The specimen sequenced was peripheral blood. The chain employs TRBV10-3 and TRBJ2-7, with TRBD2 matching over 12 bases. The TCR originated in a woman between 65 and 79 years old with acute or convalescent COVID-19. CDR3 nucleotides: TGTGCCATCAGGACGACTAGCGGGAGCCACGAGCAGTACTTC. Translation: CAIRTTSGSHEQYF.